This TCR beta chain emerged from a study of blood T cell repertoires in COVID-19. As for the study in general: Samples taken during acute and convalescent COVID-19 were collected in the United States, Italy and Spain. Nucleic acid was either cDNA or gDNA, and it came from T cells, B-cell-depleted T cells, or PBMCs.

The V gene's germline CDR1 is SGHDT and CDR2 YYEEEE. The CDR3 sequence is 17 residues long. Deletions cut 4 bases from V and 9 bases from J, with 25 bases between. Authors' data handling: Estimation of nucleated cell counts relied on the amplification of reference gene primers. Method: immunoSEQ multiplex PCR; TCRdb's copy keeps in-frame clones and lacks some. The DNA gave D and trimming, while V, J and clone size come from that table. Of about 120,000 clones in the sample, about 89% were seen once. The receptor was isolated from a woman between 70 and 85 years old with acute or convalescent COVID-19. Sample: peripheral blood. The rearrangement links TRBV5-6 to TRBJ2-2; D might be TRBD2 (6 bases). This CDR3 reads CASSPPGDGAVSRELFF. CDR3 DNA: TGTGCCAGCAGCCCCCCGGGGGACGGGGCGGTTTCTCGGGAGCTGTTTTTT.